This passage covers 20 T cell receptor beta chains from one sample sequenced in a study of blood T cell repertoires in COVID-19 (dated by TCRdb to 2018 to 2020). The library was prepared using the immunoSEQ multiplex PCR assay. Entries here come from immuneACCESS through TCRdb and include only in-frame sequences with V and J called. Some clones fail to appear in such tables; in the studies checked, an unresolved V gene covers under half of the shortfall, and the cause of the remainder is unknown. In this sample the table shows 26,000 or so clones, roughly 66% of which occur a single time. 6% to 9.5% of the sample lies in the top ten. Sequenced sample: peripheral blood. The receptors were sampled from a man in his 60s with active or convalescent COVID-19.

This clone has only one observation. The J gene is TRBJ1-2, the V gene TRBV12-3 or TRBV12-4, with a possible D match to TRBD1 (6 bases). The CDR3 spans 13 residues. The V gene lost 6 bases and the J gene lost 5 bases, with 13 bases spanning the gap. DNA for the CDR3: TGTGCCAGCAGGACCGCAGGACAGTATGGCTACACCTTC. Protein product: CASRTAGQYGYTF.

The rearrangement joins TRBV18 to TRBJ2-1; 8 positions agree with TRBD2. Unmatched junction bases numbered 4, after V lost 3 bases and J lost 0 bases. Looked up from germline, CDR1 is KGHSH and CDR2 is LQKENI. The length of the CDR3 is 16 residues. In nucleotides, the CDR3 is TGTGCCAGCTCACCCTCCGGGACTAGCTCCTACAATGAGCAGTTCTTC. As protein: CASSPSGTSSYNEQFF.

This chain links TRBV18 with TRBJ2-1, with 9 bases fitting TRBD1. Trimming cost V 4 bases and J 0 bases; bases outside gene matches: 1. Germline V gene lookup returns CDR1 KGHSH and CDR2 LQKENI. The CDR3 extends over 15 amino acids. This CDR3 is CASSRGQGSYNEQFF. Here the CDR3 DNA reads TGTGCCAGCTCACGGGGACAGGGCTCCTACAATGAGCAGTTCTTC.

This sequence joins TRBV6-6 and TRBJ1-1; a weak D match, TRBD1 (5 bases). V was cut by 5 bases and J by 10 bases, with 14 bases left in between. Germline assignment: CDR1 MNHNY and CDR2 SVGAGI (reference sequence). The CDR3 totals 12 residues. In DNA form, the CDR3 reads TGTGCCAGCAGTCCCCCTGCCGGGGGAGCTTTCTTT. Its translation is CASSPPAGGAFF.

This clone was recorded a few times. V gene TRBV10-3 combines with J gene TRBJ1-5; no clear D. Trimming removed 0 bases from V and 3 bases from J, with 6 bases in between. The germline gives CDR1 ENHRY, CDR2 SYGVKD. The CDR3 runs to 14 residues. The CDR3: CAISESRNNQPQHF. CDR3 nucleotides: TGTGCCATCAGTGAGTCGAGGAACAATCAGCCCCAGCATTTT.

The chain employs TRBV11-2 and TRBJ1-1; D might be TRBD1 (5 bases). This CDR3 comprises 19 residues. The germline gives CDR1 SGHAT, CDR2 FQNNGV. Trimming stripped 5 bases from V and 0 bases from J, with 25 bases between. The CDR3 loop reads CASSHTAGPGQMMNTEAFF. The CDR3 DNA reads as TGTGCCAGCAGCCATACAGCAGGGCCTGGGCAAATGATGAACACTGAAGCTTTCTTT.

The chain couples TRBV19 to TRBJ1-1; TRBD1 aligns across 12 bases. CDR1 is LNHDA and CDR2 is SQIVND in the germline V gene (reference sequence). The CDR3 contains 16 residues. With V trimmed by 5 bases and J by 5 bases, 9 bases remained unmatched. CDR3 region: CASSPAWDRGPTEAFF. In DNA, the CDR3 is TGTGCCAGTAGTCCGGCCTGGGACAGGGGGCCGACTGAAGCTTTCTTT.

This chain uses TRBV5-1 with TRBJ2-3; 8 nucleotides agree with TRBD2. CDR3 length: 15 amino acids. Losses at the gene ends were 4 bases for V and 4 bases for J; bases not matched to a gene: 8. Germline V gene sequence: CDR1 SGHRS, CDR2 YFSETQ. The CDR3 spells CASSREGLGSDTQYF. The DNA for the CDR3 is TGCGCCAGCAGCCGGGAGGGACTCGGCTCAGATACGCAGTATTTT.

As DNA, the CDR3 is TGTGCCAGCAGTCTTAAGGCGGGGGCCAACTACGAGCAGTACTTC. Encoded protein: CASSLKAGANYEQYF. V gene TRBV6-5 combines with J gene TRBJ2-7; D perhaps matches TRBD2 (7 bases). The germline V gene encodes CDR1 MNHEY and CDR2 SVGAGI. V was shortened by 5 bases and J by 3 bases, with 17 bases between the two germline ends. There are 15 residues in the CDR3.

DNA of the CDR3: TGTGCCAGCAGTCCCGGGGGGGGCAGATATGGCTACACCTTC. It encodes CASSPGGGRYGYTF. The chain is built from TRBV6-5 and TRBJ1-2; D is perhaps TRBD1 (6 bases). There are 14 residues in the CDR3. Germline V gene data show CDR1 as MNHEY and CDR2 as SVGAGI. Deletions cut 5 bases from V and 5 bases from J, with 15 bases between.

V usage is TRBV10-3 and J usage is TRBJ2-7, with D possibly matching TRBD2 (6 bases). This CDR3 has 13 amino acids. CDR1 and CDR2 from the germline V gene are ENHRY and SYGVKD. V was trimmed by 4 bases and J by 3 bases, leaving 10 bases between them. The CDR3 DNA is TGTGCCATCAGTGGCGCTAGCGACTACGAGCAGTACTTC. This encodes CAISGASDYEQYF.

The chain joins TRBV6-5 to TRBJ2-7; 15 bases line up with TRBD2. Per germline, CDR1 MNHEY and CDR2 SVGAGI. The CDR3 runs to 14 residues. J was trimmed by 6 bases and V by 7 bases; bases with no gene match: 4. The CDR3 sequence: CASTPGLAGGEQYF. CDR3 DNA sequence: TGTGCCAGCACGCCGGGACTAGCGGGAGGCGAGCAGTACTTC.

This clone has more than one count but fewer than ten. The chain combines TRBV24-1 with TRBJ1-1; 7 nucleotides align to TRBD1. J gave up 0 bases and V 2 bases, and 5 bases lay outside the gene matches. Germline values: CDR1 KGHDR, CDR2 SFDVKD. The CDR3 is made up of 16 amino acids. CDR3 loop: CATSDSGTEMNTEAFF. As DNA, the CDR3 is TGTGCCACCAGTGATTCGGGGACAGAGATGAACACTGAAGCTTTCTTT.

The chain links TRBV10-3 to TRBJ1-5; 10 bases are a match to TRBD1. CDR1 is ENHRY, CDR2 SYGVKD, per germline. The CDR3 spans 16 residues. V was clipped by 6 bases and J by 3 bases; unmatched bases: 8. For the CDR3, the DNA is TGTGCCATCAGCAACTCGGGACAGGGGTCCAATCAGCCCCAGCATTTT. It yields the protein CAISNSGQGSNQPQHF.

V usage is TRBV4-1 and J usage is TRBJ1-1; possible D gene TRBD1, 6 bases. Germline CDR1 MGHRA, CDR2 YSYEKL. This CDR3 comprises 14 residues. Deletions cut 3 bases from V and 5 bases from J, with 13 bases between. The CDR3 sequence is CASSHVQGITEAFF. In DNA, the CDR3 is TGCGCCAGCAGCCACGTACAGGGTATTACTGAAGCTTTCTTT.

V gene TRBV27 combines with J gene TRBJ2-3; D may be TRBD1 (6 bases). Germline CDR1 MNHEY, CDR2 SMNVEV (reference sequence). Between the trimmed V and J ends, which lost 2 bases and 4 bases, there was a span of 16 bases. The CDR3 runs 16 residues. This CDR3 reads CASSLTYGQLSDTQYF. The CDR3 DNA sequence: TGTGCCAGCAGTTTAACCTACGGACAGTTGTCAGATACGCAGTATTTT.

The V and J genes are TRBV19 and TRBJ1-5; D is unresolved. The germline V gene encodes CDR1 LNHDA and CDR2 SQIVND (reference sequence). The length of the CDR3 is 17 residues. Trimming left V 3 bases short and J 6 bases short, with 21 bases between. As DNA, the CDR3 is TGTGCCAGTAGTATTCCCCGAGGTGGCTCGGGGTTTCAGCCCCAGCATTTT. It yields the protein CASSIPRGGSGFQPQHF. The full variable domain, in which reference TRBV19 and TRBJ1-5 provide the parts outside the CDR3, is DGGITQSPKYLFRKEGQNVTLSCEQNLNHDAMYWYRQDPGQGLRLIYYSQIVNDFQKGDIAEGYSVSREKKESFPLTVTSAQKNPTAFYLCASSIPRGGSGFQPQHFGDGTRLSIL.

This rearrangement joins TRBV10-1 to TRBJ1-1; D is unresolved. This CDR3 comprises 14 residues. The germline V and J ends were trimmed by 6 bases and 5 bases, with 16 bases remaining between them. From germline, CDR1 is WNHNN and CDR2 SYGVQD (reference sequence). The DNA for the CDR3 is TGCGCCAGCAGCAAGACACTCACGGGGACTGAAGCTTTCTTT. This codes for CASSKTLTGTEAFF.

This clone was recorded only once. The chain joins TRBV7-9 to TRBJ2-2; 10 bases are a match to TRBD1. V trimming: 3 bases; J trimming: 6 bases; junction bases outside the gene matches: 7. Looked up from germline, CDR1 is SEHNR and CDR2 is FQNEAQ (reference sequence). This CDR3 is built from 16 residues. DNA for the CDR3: TGTGCCAGCAGCTTTTCGGGACAGGGGAATCCCGGGGAGCTGTTTTTT. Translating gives CASSFSGQGNPGELFF.

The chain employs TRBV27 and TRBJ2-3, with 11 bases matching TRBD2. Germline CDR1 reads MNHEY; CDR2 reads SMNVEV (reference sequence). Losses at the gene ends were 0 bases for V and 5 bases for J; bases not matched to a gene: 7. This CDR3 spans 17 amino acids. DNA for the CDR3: TGTGCCAGCAGTTTATCGTCCCTAGCGGGGGGTCGAGATACGCAGTATTTT. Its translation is CASSLSSLAGGRDTQYF.